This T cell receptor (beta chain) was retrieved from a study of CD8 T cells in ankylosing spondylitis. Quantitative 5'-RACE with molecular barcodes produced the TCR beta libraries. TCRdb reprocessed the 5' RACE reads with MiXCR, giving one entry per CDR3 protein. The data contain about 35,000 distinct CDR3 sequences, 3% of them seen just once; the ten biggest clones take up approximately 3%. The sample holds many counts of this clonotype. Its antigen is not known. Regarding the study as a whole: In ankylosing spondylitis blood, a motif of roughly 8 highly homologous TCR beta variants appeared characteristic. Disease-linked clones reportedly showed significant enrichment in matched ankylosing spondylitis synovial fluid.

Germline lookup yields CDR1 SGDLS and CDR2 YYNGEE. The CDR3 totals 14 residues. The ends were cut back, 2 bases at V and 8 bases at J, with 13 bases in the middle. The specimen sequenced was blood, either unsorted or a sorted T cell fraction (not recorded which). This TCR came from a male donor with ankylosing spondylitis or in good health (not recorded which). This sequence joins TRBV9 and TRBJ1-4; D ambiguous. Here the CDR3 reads CASSVGPQGEKLFF. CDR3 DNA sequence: TGTGCCAGCAGCGTCGGTCCGCAAGGGGAAAAACTGTTTTTT.